This T cell receptor (beta chain) emerged from a study of blood T cells in healthy people across ages. Primers used in a second PCR of roughly 7 to 12 cycles were a sample-barcoded 5' primer and a J-beta primer mix. MiXCR, applied by TCRdb to the 5' RACE reads, yields one record per CDR3 protein. The sample consists of around 600,000 distinct CDR3 sequences, around 50% of them appearing once. The sample holds a few counts of this clonotype. The CDR3 has 14 amino acids. Trimming took off 0 bases at V and 4 bases at J, with 10 bases between the two ends. CDR1 and CDR2 (germline): MNHEY, SMNVEV (reference sequence).

The specimen was blood. The receptor comes from a man older than 75 in good health. The gene calls are TRBV27 and TRBJ2-7; D is unclear. CDR3 amino acids: CASSLSLGPYEQYF. The CDR3 DNA reads TGTGCCAGCAGTTTATCGCTAGGTCCGTACGAGCAGTACTTC.